This T cell receptor beta chain was recorded in a study of beta chain features in type 1 diabetes. The study, taken as a whole, reports: Compared to healthy donors, patients appeared to have naive, central memory and Treg TCRB repertoires that were more alike. TCRB CDR3s from Type 1 diabetes patients were moderately but significantly shorter in all four CD4+ subsets. A cDNA-based sequencing approach could over-represent cells with high TCR expression. A potential PCR bias toward shorter templates would be equal in patient and control samples.

Between the trimmed V and J ends, which lost 2 bases and 1 base, there was a span of 20 bases. Germline loops: CDR1 KGHSH, CDR2 LQKENI. The CDR3 contains 18 residues. This clone was counted a few times. Its antigen is unknown. Isolated RNA was reverse transcribed in full, so expressed TCRB transcripts were sequenced. Measured with immunoSEQ multiplex PCR; TCRdb has only the in-frame clones, and not every one. The profile covers 130,000 or so clones, with about 10% appearing a single time and 0.65% to 0.75% taken by the ten largest. Each population that was sorted was more than 95% pure. This receptor was obtained from a man in his thirties or forties with type 1 diabetes. The sequenced material came from central memory CD4+ T cells from blood. This chain joins TRBV18 and TRBJ1-1; D perhaps matches TRBD1 (6 bases). DNA for the CDR3: TGTGCCAGCTCACCAACGTTGGCGTCAGGGGATGGGAACACTGAAGCTTTCTTT. This codes for CASSPTLASGDGNTEAFF.